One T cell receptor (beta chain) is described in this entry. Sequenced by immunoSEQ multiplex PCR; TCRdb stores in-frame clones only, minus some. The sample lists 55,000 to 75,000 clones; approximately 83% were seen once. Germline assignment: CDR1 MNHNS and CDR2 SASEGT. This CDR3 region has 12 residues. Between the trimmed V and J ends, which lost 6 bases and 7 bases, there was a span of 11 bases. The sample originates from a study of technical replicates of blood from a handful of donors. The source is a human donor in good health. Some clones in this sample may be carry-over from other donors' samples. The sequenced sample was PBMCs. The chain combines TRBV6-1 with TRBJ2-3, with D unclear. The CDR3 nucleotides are TGTGCCAGCAGAGGCGGATTTAATACGCAGTATTTT. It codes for CASRGGFNTQYF.